Shown below are 31 T cell receptor beta chains from a single sample sequenced in a study of cytomegalovirus exposure and HLA in healthy donors. A multiplex PCR was run with 60 Vbeta primers and 13 Jbeta primers. Method: immunoSEQ multiplex PCR; TCRdb's copy keeps in-frame clones and lacks some. The sample lists about 150,000 clones; under 85% were seen once. The sequencing sample was made of PBMCs. These receptors originate from a woman aged 25 to 39 in good health and CMV-seronegative.

The genes are TRBV9 and TRBJ2-5, with TRBD1 identical over 8 bases. Germline assignment: CDR1 SGDLS and CDR2 YYNGEE. The CDR3 is 16 residues long. V was clipped by 3 bases and J by 6 bases; unmatched bases: 13. The CDR3 spells CASSESTGVGLKTQYF. DNA of the CDR3: TGTGCCAGCAGCGAATCGACAGGGGTCGGATTAAAGACCCAGTACTTC.

This chain uses TRBV7-6 with TRBJ1-6, with D maybe TRBD1 (6 bases). V lost 5 bases to trimming and J lost 10 bases, with 18 bases between them. The germline V gene has CDR1 SGHVS and CDR2 FNYEAQ. The CDR3 is 15 residues long. The DNA of the CDR3 is TGTGCCAGCAGCCCCGTGGGGGCCGAAGAATCACCCCTCCACTTT. Encoded protein: CASSPVGAEESPLHF.

This rearrangement joins TRBV18 to TRBJ2-5, with a weak D call TRBD1 (7 bases). There are 15 residues in the CDR3. Germline V gene lookup returns CDR1 KGHSH and CDR2 LQKENI. The V gene lost 1 base and the J gene lost 5 bases, with 14 bases spanning the gap. CDR3 region: CASSPQYAGGETQYF. The CDR3 DNA is TGTGCCAGCTCACCACAATATGCAGGGGGGGAGACCCAGTACTTC.

The V gene is TRBV19, the J gene TRBJ1-2; D is possibly TRBD1 (5 bases). The CDR3 runs to 14 residues. V lost 4 bases to trimming and J lost 8 bases, with 17 bases between them. Germline CDR1 is LNHDA and CDR2 is SQIVND (reference sequence). The CDR3 loop reads CASSRDFSGRGYTF. The CDR3 DNA is TGTGCCAGTAGTAGGGACTTTTCGGGAAGGGGCTACACCTTC.

The V gene is TRBV7-8, the J gene TRBJ2-1, with 13 bases identical to TRBD2. CDR1 is SGHVS, CDR2 FQNEAQ, per germline. Unmatched junction bases numbered 1, after V lost 4 bases and J lost 1 base. The CDR3 covers 16 residues. CDR3 DNA: TGTGCCAGCAGCTGGACTAGCGGGGGTTCCTACAATGAGCAGTTCTTC. It specifies CASSWTSGGSYNEQFF.

The chain links TRBV5-1 to TRBJ1-2, with 7 bases aligning to TRBD1. This CDR3 region has 12 residues. CDR1 and CDR2 (germline): SGHRS, YFSETQ. The trim removed 3 bases at V and 10 bases at J, leaving 6 bases unmatched. DNA for the CDR3: TGCGCCAGCAGCTACAGGGGCGCGGACTACACCTTC. Residues: CASSYRGADYTF.

This clone is a singleton in its sample. The chain joins TRBV9 to TRBJ2-3, with D possibly matching TRBD2 (6 bases). V shed 2 bases and J shed 3 bases, with 13 bases lying between them. Germline assignment: CDR1 SGDLS and CDR2 YYNGEE. The CDR3 is made up of 15 amino acids. CDR3 loop: CASSVAGRATDTQYF. Here the CDR3 DNA reads TGTGCCAGCAGCGTGGCGGGGCGGGCTACAGATACGCAGTATTTT.

The V call is TRBV7-9, the J call TRBJ1-4; 10 bases line up with TRBD1. The CDR3 is 16 residues long. The germline CDR1 and CDR2 sequences are SEHNR and FQNEAQ (reference sequence). Trimming cost V 4 bases and J 7 bases; bases outside gene matches: 9. CDR3 in DNA: TGTGCCAGCAGCTCCCTGGAGGGACAGGGGTTTGAAAAACTGTTTTTT. It encodes CASSSLEGQGFEKLFF.

The chain uses TRBV30 and TRBJ1-2; unclear D gene. The CDR3 extends over 13 amino acids. Germline V CDR1 and CDR2: GTSNPN, SVGIG (reference sequence). Deletions cut 1 base from V and 5 bases from J, with 11 bases between. This chain's CDR3 is CAWSEVIGYGYTF. In nucleotides, the CDR3 is TGTGCCTGGAGTGAAGTTATCGGGTATGGCTACACCTTC. The whole variable domain, filled in from reference TRBV30 and TRBJ1-2, reads SQTIHQWPATLVQPVGSPLSLECTVEGTSNPNLYWYRQAAGRGLQLLFYSVGIGQISSEVPQNLSASRPQDRQFILSSKKLLLSDSGFYLCAWSEVIGYGYTFGSGTRLTVV.

V is TRBV2 and J is TRBJ1-2; maybe TRBD1 (5 bases). V shed 6 bases and J shed 2 bases, with 10 bases lying between them. This CDR3 spans 13 amino acids. Germline loops: CDR1 SNHLY, CDR2 FYNNEI. CDR3 sequence: CASSTDINYGYTF. In DNA, the CDR3 is TGTGCCAGCAGCACGGACATCAACTATGGCTACACCTTC.

This clone was detected once. The chain recombines TRBV14 with TRBJ1-1; a possible D gene is TRBD1 (6 bases). CDR3 length: 15 residues. Per the germline V gene, CDR1 is SGHDN and CDR2 is FVKESK. Trimming cost V 4 bases and J 10 bases, with 22 bases left between them. CDR3 protein: CASSRGPGQTFVAFF. CDR3 sequence (DNA): TGTGCCAGCAGCCGGGGCCCTGGACAGACGTTCGTAGCTTTCTTT.

V is TRBV5-4 and J is TRBJ2-7; D is perhaps TRBD1 (6 bases). Trimming took 6 bases from V and 5 from J, leaving 15 bases between them. The CDR3 covers 13 residues. The germline V gene has CDR1 SGHNT and CDR2 YYREEE (reference sequence). CDR3 nucleotides: TGTGCCAGCACCACCCCGGACAGTAACGAGCAGTACTTC. As protein: CASTTPDSNEQYF.

The J gene is TRBJ2-7, the V gene TRBV5-4; possible D gene TRBD2, 5 bases. This CDR3 has 16 amino acids. The V gene lost 0 bases and the J gene lost 3 bases, with 16 bases spanning the gap. Germline CDR1 is SGHNT and CDR2 is YYREEE (reference sequence). As DNA, the CDR3 is TGTGCCAGCAGCTTGGATTGGGCACAGACTAACTACGAGCAGTACTTC. It specifies CASSLDWAQTNYEQYF.

This chain joins TRBV4-1 and TRBJ2-1; TRBD2 might be the D (7 bases). Trimming took 5 bases from V and 15 from J, leaving 17 bases between them. Germline CDR1 MGHRA, CDR2 YSYEKL. CDR3 size: 12 residues. The CDR3 protein is CASSIRGGALFF. For the CDR3, the DNA is TGCGCCAGCAGCATACGTGGGGGGGCGCTGTTCTTC.

V gene TRBV18 combines with J gene TRBJ2-2, with TRBD1 matching over 7 bases. Looked up from germline, CDR1 is KGHSH and CDR2 is LQKENI. J was trimmed by 6 bases and V by 0 bases; bases with no gene match: 4. This CDR3 is built from 15 residues. DNA of the CDR3: TGTGCCAGCTCACCACCAGGGGGCGCCTCCGGGGAGCTGTTTTTT. It encodes CASSPPGGASGELFF.

This clone was seen once. This chain links TRBV6-5 with TRBJ2-5; 7 bases map to TRBD1. Germline V CDR1 and CDR2: MNHEY, SVGAGI. CDR3 length: 13 amino acids. The J segment lost 2 bases and the V segment lost 6 bases, leaving 3 bases of the junction unmatched. The CDR3 loop is CASRYRGQETQYF. In DNA, the CDR3 is TGTGCCAGCAGATACAGGGGACAAGAGACCCAGTACTTC.

The chain is built from TRBV5-6 and TRBJ1-2; TRBD1 matches 9 bases. The V gene's germline CDR1 is SGHDT and CDR2 YYEEEE. The CDR3 is made up of 16 amino acids. J lost 3 bases, V lost 0 bases, and 6 bases had no gene match. The CDR3 coding sequence is TGTGCCAGCAGCTTGGCCGGGACAGGGATCGACTATGGCTACACCTTC. It translates to CASSLAGTGIDYGYTF. The full variable domain, rest sourced from reference TRBV5-6 and TRBJ1-2, is DAGVTQSPTHLIKTRGQQVTLRCSPKSGHDTVSWYQQALGQGPQFIFQYYEEEERQRGNFPDRFSGHQFPNYSSELNVNALLLGDSALYLCASSLAGTGIDYGYTFGSGTRLTVV.

This clone was found a few times. The junction departs from germline at one end; a sequencing error may be responsible. J is TRBJ1-6 and V is TRBV7-9; TRBD1 agrees at 7 bases. The CDR3 covers 15 residues. The germline V gene encodes CDR1 SEHNR and CDR2 FQNEAQ (reference sequence). The DNA of the CDR3 is TGTTCCAGCCAGCTCGGGGACAGCTATAATTCACCCCTCCACTTT. Its protein is CSSQLGDSYNSPLHF. The full variable domain, in which reference TRBV7-9 and TRBJ1-6 provide the parts outside the CDR3, is DTGVSQNPRHKITKRGQNVTFRCDPISEHNRLYWYRQTLGQGPEFLTYFQNEAQLEKSRLLSDRFSAERPKGSFSTLEIQRTEQGDSAMYLCSSQLGDSYNSPLHFGNGTRLTVT.

This rearrangement joins TRBV9 to TRBJ1-2, with D unclear. The CDR3 loop spans 14 amino acids. In germline, CDR1 is SGDLS, CDR2 YYNGEE. Deletions cut 3 bases from V and 2 bases from J, with 11 bases between. The CDR3 here is CASSGEQKNYGYTF. For the CDR3, the DNA is TGTGCCAGCAGCGGAGAACAGAAAAACTATGGCTACACCTTC.

In DNA, the CDR3 is TGTGCCAGCAGCTCAGACCGAGGAATTAATGAAAAACTGTTTTTT. Translated, it gives CASSSDRGINEKLFF. The J gene is TRBJ1-4, the V gene TRBV5-4; no reliable D call. Germline V lookup: CDR1 SGHNT, CDR2 YYREEE (reference sequence). The germline V and J ends were trimmed by 3 bases and 4 bases, with 13 bases remaining between them. The CDR3 is 15 amino acids.

The V gene is TRBV19, the J gene TRBJ1-3; 8 nucleotides line up with TRBD1. Germline CDR1 LNHDA, CDR2 SQIVND (reference sequence). Trimming at V came to 3 bases and at J to 2 bases, leaving 0 bases not matched to a gene. This CDR3 has 14 amino acids. The CDR3, as DNA: TGTGCCAGTAGTATGACAGGGGCTGGAAACACCATATATTTT. Translation gives CASSMTGAGNTIYF.

The chain combines TRBV13 with TRBJ2-3; maybe TRBD1 (5 bases). Germline V gene lookup returns CDR1 PRHDT and CDR2 FYEKMQ (reference sequence). The CDR3 runs to 15 residues. Trimming took 4 bases from V and 3 from J, leaving 14 bases between them. The CDR3 DNA follows: TGTGCCAGCAGCTCGACAGTATTTGGTACAGATACGCAGTATTTT. Encoded protein: CASSSTVFGTDTQYF.

The chain employs TRBV5-6 and TRBJ1-2; 11 positions agree with TRBD1. Trimming cost V 4 bases and J 4 bases; bases outside gene matches: 6. The germline V gene encodes CDR1 SGHDT and CDR2 YYEEEE. CDR3 length: 15 amino acids. The CDR3 nucleotides read TGTGCCAGCAGCCCGGGACAGGGGGTGATCTATGGCTACACCTTC. Protein product: CASSPGQGVIYGYTF.

The V and J genes are TRBV19 and TRBJ1-5, with D perhaps matching TRBD1 (5 bases). With 3 bases removed from V and 4 bases from J, the gap between germline ends came to 16 bases. The length of the CDR3 is 16 residues. The germline CDR1 and CDR2 sequences are LNHDA and SQIVND (reference sequence). CDR3 region: CASSIVRGDGNQPQHF. The CDR3 bases are TGTGCCAGTAGTATCGTACGGGGGGATGGGAATCAGCCCCAGCATTTT.

The J gene is TRBJ1-2, the V gene TRBV30, with 8 bases matching TRBD1. The CDR3 extends over 14 amino acids. In germline, CDR1 is GTSNPN, CDR2 SVGIG (reference sequence). Trimming removed 8 bases from V and 8 bases from J; junction bases left unmatched: 16. The CDR3 protein is CADLQYQGAGGYTF. Written as DNA, the CDR3 is TGTGCCGACCTCCAGTACCAGGGGGCAGGAGGCTACACCTTC.

This sequence joins TRBV5-4 and TRBJ1-1, with 8 bases that match TRBD1. After removal of 4 bases from V and 0 bases from J, the junction contained 2 bases not matched to a gene. Looked up from germline, CDR1 is SGHNT and CDR2 is YYREEE (reference sequence). This CDR3 comprises 14 residues. Written as DNA, the CDR3 is TGTGCCAGCAGCGCGGGACAGGTGAACACTGAAGCTTTCTTT. Protein sequence: CASSAGQVNTEAFF.

A few counts support this clone. V is TRBV19 and J is TRBJ2-1; 8 bases are shared with TRBD2. V lost 5 bases to trimming and J lost 0 bases; unmatched junction nucleotides: 6. There are 16 residues in the CDR3. Germline lookup yields CDR1 LNHDA and CDR2 SQIVND (reference sequence). CDR3 sequence: CASSSLAGVSYNEQFF. The CDR3 DNA is TGTGCCAGTAGTTCCCTAGCGGGCGTCTCCTACAATGAGCAGTTCTTC.

The CDR3 nucleotides read TGTGCCAGCAGTGACATGCGGGGGGGGAATGAAAAACTGTTTTTT. Translation: CASSDMRGGNEKLFF. This sequence joins TRBV2 and TRBJ1-4; D is possibly TRBD1 (5 bases). This CDR3 is 15 amino acids long. Germline lookup yields CDR1 SNHLY and CDR2 FYNNEI. V was cut by 3 bases and J by 5 bases, with 13 bases left in between.

The V call is TRBV7-2, the J call TRBJ1-1; TRBD1 matches at 11 bases. This CDR3 region has 13 residues. Unmatched junction bases numbered 6, after V lost 2 bases and J lost 13 bases. CDR1 is SGHTA, CDR2 FQGNSA, per germline. CDR3 bases: TGTGCCAGCAGCTTACGGGGGGGACAGGGGGTTTTCTTT. It codes for CASSLRGGQGVFF.

This chain uses TRBV7-9 with TRBJ1-3, with 7 bases aligning to TRBD1. This CDR3 is built from 16 residues. V was pared by 5 bases and J by 2 bases, with 9 bases of the junction left unmatched. In germline, CDR1 is SEHNR, CDR2 FQNEAQ (reference sequence). CDR3 coding DNA: TGTGCCAGCAGCCCTGCGGACAGGAGACCTGGAAACACCATATATTTT. It is translated as CASSPADRRPGNTIYF.

V and J are TRBV7-8 and TRBJ2-7; D gene ambiguous. CDR1 and CDR2 from the germline V gene are SGHVS and FQNEAQ. The CDR3 extends over 13 amino acids. Trimming cost V 3 bases and J 0 bases, with 6 bases left between them. CDR3 DNA sequence: TGTGCCAGCAGCTTGCACAGCTCCTACGAGCAGTACTTC. It yields the protein CASSLHSSYEQYF.